The next 24 T cell receptor beta chains were all read from a single sample in a study of blood T cell repertoires in COVID-19. The data were produced by immunoSEQ multiplex PCR, yet TCRdb's version contains in-frame clones alone and is incomplete. The sample has 200,000 to 250,000 clones, 80% seen once; the top ten hold 7.2%. Source material: peripheral blood. These receptor sequences come from a woman aged 70-85 years with acute or convalescent COVID-19.

In DNA form, the CDR3 reads TGCGCCAGCAGTGAGGGGAGCGCTGGGGCCAACGTCCTGACTTTC. Translating gives CASSEGSAGANVLTF. This chain connects TRBV10-1 to TRBJ2-6, with a weak D call TRBD2 (5 bases). V dropped 2 bases and J dropped 2 bases, with 7 bases sitting between them. Per germline, CDR1 WNHNN and CDR2 SYGVQD (reference sequence). The CDR3 spans 15 residues.

This clone turned up a few times. The chain recombines TRBV5-8 with TRBJ1-6, with TRBD1 as a possible D gene (5 bases). The CDR3 contains 18 residues. Germline-derived CDR1 and CDR2 are SGHTS and YDEGEE. The V end lost 0 bases, the J end lost 6 bases, and 19 bases lay between the germline ends. The CDR3 reads CASSLAGTSSILNSPLHF. CDR3 in DNA: TGTGCCAGCAGCTTGGCGGGGACTTCCTCGATCCTTAATTCACCCCTCCACTTT.

The chain joins TRBV27 to TRBJ2-1; maybe TRBD2 (7 bases). Trimming pared 5 bases from V and 5 bases from J, leaving 19 bases between. CDR1 and CDR2 (germline): MNHEY, SMNVEV (reference sequence). The CDR3 has 16 residues. CDR3 region: CASSPALGGGHNEQFF. The CDR3 nucleotides are TGTGCCAGCAGTCCCGCTTTGGGGGGGGGCCACAATGAGCAGTTCTTC.

The rearrangement uses TRBV10-3 and TRBJ1-5; no clear D. The CDR3 contains 15 residues. The ends were cut back, 0 bases at V and 3 bases at J, with 9 bases in the middle. From germline, CDR1 is ENHRY and CDR2 SYGVKD. The CDR3 nucleotides are TGTGCCATCAGTGAGTCGAGTAGCCACAATCAGCCCCAGCATTTT. Its translation: CAISESSSHNQPQHF.

The chain couples TRBV5-1 to TRBJ2-7; D may be TRBD1 (6 bases). CDR3 length: 15 amino acids. Germline lookup yields CDR1 SGHRS and CDR2 YFSETQ. Trimming removed 0 bases at V and 9 bases at J, with 19 bases between. CDR3 sequence reads: CASSLAGTTQRGQYF. The CDR3 region has the DNA TGCGCCAGCAGCTTGGCCGGGACAACTCAACGCGGGCAGTACTTC.

This clone is a singleton in its sample. The chain combines TRBV11-3 with TRBJ2-1, with 7 bases lining up with TRBD1. After removal of 5 bases from V and 4 bases from J, the junction contained 8 bases not matched to a gene. CDR1 is SGHNT, CDR2 YENEEA, per germline. The CDR3 has 15 amino acids. The DNA of the CDR3 is TGTGCCAGCAGCCCCCGGGACAGAGGTTACAATGAGCAGTTCTTC. As protein: CASSPRDRGYNEQFF.

This clone was found a few times. This chain joins TRBV6-4 and TRBJ1-5; 7 bases line up with TRBD1. CDR3 length: 15 amino acids. J gave up 4 bases and V 6 bases, and 9 bases lay outside the gene matches. Germline loops: CDR1 MRHNA, CDR2 SNTAGT. CDR3 residues: CASSRQGGGNQPQHF. The CDR3 coding sequence is TGTGCCAGCAGCCGACAGGGTGGGGGGAATCAGCCCCAGCATTTT.

The rearrangement links TRBV9 to TRBJ2-5; D uncertain. This CDR3 spans 15 amino acids. V was shortened by 0 bases and J by 1 base, with 10 bases between the two germline ends. Germline V gene data show CDR1 as SGDLS and CDR2 as YYNGEE. The CDR3 DNA reads as TGTGCCAGCAGCGTAGATCAGGCCCCCCAAGAGACCCAGTACTTC. Protein product: CASSVDQAPQETQYF.

The chain is built from TRBV6-4 and TRBJ2-3; D is unresolved. The V and J ends lost 2 bases and 2 bases respectively, with 8 bases between them. Germline V gene data show CDR1 as MRHNA and CDR2 as SNTAGT. The CDR3 is 14 residues long. CDR3 sequence (DNA): TGTGCCAGCAGTGACCCCCCCTCCACAGATACGCAGTATTTT. This gives the protein CASSDPPSTDTQYF.

The V gene is TRBV30, the J gene TRBJ1-2; D uncertain. Germline-derived CDR1 and CDR2 are GTSNPN and SVGIG (reference sequence). The V and J ends lost 1 base and 4 bases respectively, with 7 bases between them. There are 12 residues in the CDR3. Here the CDR3 reads CAWSDGSYGYTF. CDR3 coding DNA: TGTGCCTGGAGTGACGGTTCCTATGGCTACACCTTC.

The chain couples TRBV6-6 to TRBJ2-2, with a possible D match to TRBD2 (6 bases). The germline CDR1 and CDR2 sequences are MNHNY and SVGAGI (reference sequence). The germline V and J ends were trimmed by 2 bases and 4 bases, with 14 bases remaining between them. The CDR3 extends over 16 amino acids. The CDR3 here is CASSYVMGGSTGELFF. The CDR3, as DNA: TGTGCCAGCAGTTACGTGATGGGGGGTTCCACCGGGGAGCTGTTTTTT.

The chain recombines TRBV7-2 with TRBJ2-3, with 7 bases identical to TRBD1. The germline CDR1 and CDR2 sequences are SGHTA and FQGNSA. Trimming removed 5 bases from V and 0 bases from J; junction bases left unmatched: 5. The CDR3 runs 15 residues. This CDR3 reads CASSPYRGSTDTQYF. The CDR3 DNA reads as TGTGCCAGCAGCCCATACAGGGGTAGCACAGATACGCAGTATTTT.

The chain employs TRBV24-1 and TRBJ2-5; D not certain. The germline V and J ends were trimmed by 3 bases and 5 bases, with 3 bases remaining between them. Germline assignment: CDR1 KGHDR and CDR2 SFDVKD. The CDR3 covers 11 residues. DNA of the CDR3: TGTGCCACCAGTGATCGTGAGACCCAGTACTTC. Amino acid sequence: CATSDRETQYF.

The V and J genes are TRBV5-6 and TRBJ2-2; possibly TRBD2 for D (6 bases). V was pared by 2 bases and J by 7 bases, with 21 bases between. The CDR3 sequence is 17 residues long. Germline CDR1 and CDR2: SGHDT and YYEEEE. CDR3 sequence: CASSFGRGASAGGELFF. The CDR3 bases are TGTGCCAGCAGCTTCGGCCGTGGGGCTAGCGCTGGCGGGGAGCTGTTTTTT.

The chain links TRBV7-2 to TRBJ2-5; D is unresolved. The CDR3 length is 15 residues. V lost 1 base and J 4 bases, leaving 13 bases between the germline ends. Looked up from germline, CDR1 is SGHTA and CDR2 is FQGNSA. Here the CDR3 reads CASSLVAGVGETQYF. The CDR3 nucleotides read TGTGCCAGCAGCTTAGTGGCAGGCGTTGGAGAGACCCAGTACTTC.

The chain uses TRBV3-1 (or the pseudogene TRBV3-2) and TRBJ2-5, with 8 bases identical to TRBD2. Germline V gene lookup returns CDR1 LGHDT and CDR2 YNNKEL (reference sequence). This CDR3 region has 15 residues. J gave up 5 bases and V 6 bases, and 11 bases lay outside the gene matches. In DNA form, the CDR3 reads TGTGCCAGCAGGCACTTAACTAGCGGTCCCGAGACCCAGTACTTC. Its protein product is CASRHLTSGPETQYF.

The chain combines TRBV7-2 with TRBJ2-3; TRBD1 might be the D (5 bases). Germline loops: CDR1 SGHTA, CDR2 FQGNSA. Trimming removed 0 bases from V and 0 bases from J, with 13 bases in between. This CDR3 spans 17 amino acids. Written as DNA, the CDR3 is TGTGCCAGCAGCTTAGCTTGGGGCAGGGCTAGCACAGATACGCAGTATTTT. It is translated as CASSLAWGRASTDTQYF.

CDR3 bases: TGTGCCAGCAGTGAAACAGGGGGCGTCTATGGCTACACCTTC. Protein sequence: CASSETGGVYGYTF. This rearrangement joins TRBV6-1 to TRBJ1-2; 9 positions match TRBD1. CDR1 MNHNS and CDR2 SASEGT come from the germline V gene. V was clipped by 2 bases and J by 4 bases; unmatched bases: 2. The CDR3 extends over 14 amino acids.

The rearrangement links TRBV18 to TRBJ2-7; TRBD2 matches at 14 bases. Trimming removed 0 bases from V and 6 bases from J; junction bases left unmatched: 1. Germline values: CDR1 KGHSH, CDR2 LQKENI. This CDR3 contains 15 residues. The CDR3 DNA reads TGTGCCAGCTCACCACCGGGACTAGCGGGGGCCGAGCAGTACTTC. Amino acids: CASSPPGLAGAEQYF. The variable domain in full, completed from reference TRBV18 and TRBJ2-7, reads NAGVMQNPRHLVRRRGQEARLRCSPMKGHSHVYWYRQLPEEGLKFMVYLQKENIIDESGMPKERFSAEFPKEGPSILRIQQVVRGDSAAYFCASSPPGLAGAEQYFGPGTRLTVT.

This clone was counted between two and nine times. V and J are TRBV7-2 and TRBJ2-2; no reliable D call. The CDR3 totals 13 residues. Germline V gene data show CDR1 as SGHTA and CDR2 as FQGNSA. Between the trimmed V and J ends, which lost 2 bases and 4 bases, there was a span of 5 bases. Here the CDR3 DNA reads TGTGCCAGCAGCTTATTTCTCACCGGGGAGCTGTTTTTT. This gives the protein CASSLFLTGELFF.

This clone has a single count. V gene TRBV9 combines with J gene TRBJ2-4; 7 nucleotides agree with TRBD1. The CDR3 is 20 amino acids. J gave up 0 bases and V 3 bases, and 18 bases lay outside the gene matches. The germline gives CDR1 SGDLS, CDR2 YYNGEE. CDR3 sequence reads: CASSADPRTGTPVAKNIQYF. The CDR3 region has the DNA TGTGCCAGCAGCGCGGACCCGAGGACAGGCACACCTGTAGCCAAAAACATTCAGTACTTC.

In this sample, this clone turned up a few times. The CDR3 nucleotides are TGTGCCAGCAGTTTAGGCGGGACAGCGGCTGAAGCTTTCTTT. It yields the protein CASSLGGTAAEAFF. The chain employs TRBV28 and TRBJ1-1, with TRBD1 matching 7 bases. The CDR3 covers 14 residues. Trimming cost V 2 bases and J 6 bases; bases outside gene matches: 6. Germline V gives CDR1 MDHEN, CDR2 SYDVKM.

The chain is built from TRBV15 and TRBJ2-3; possibly TRBD1 for D (5 bases). The CDR3 length is 14 residues. CDR1 is LNHNV and CDR2 is YYDKDF in the germline V gene (reference sequence). Trimming shortened V by 0 bases and J by 10 bases, and 14 bases separated the two germline ends. CDR3 in DNA: TGTGCCACCAGCAGAGATCAGGGCCTGGCGGCGCAGTATTTT. It yields the protein CATSRDQGLAAQYF.

This clone has more than one count but fewer than ten. The chain combines TRBV3-1 (or the pseudogene TRBV3-2) with TRBJ2-7; D uncertain. The ends were cut back, 0 bases at V and 6 bases at J, with 9 bases in the middle. The V gene's germline CDR1 is LGHDT and CDR2 YNNKEL (reference sequence). This CDR3 has 13 amino acids. The chain's CDR3 is CASSQDRLGEQYF. Written as DNA, the CDR3 is TGTGCCAGCAGCCAAGACAGGTTAGGCGAGCAGTACTTC.